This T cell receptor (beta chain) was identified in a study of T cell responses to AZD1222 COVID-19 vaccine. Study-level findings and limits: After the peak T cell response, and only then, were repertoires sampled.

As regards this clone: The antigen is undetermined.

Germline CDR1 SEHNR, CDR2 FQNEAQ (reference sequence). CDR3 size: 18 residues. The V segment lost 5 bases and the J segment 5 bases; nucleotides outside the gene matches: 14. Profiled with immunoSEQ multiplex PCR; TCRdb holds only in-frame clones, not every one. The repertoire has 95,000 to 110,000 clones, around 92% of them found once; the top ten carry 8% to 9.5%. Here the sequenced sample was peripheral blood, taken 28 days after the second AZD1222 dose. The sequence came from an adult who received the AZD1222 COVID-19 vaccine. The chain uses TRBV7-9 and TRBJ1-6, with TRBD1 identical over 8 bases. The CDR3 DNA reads TGTGCCAGCAGCCCCAAGCCCCAGGGGGCGGCTAATAATTCACCCCTCCACTTT. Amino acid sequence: CASSPKPQGAANNSPLHF.